This TCR beta chain was retrieved from a study of spatial heterogeneity in lung cancer. Time point of the sample: sample taken at primary tumor resection. No antigens are known for them. TCRdb analysed the 5' RACE reads with MiXCR anew, one entry per CDR3 protein. This listing includes 31 distinct CDR3 sequences. Study observations and caveats: Tumoral mutation counts were tracked by counts of expanded intratumoral alpha and beta TCRs.

Source: lung tumor tissue, taken at surgery. The receptors were gathered from a male donor with early-stage non-small cell lung cancer.

This clonotype has only a few counts. This beta chain represents an off-target read in a library built for alpha chains; its size is of limited meaning. The gene calls are TRBV7-9 and TRBJ2-3; a weak D match, TRBD1 (5 bases). CDR1 and CDR2 (germline): SEHNR, FQNEAQ (reference sequence). Trimming pared 6 bases from V and 5 bases from J, leaving 9 bases between. The CDR3 contains 12 residues. The CDR3 DNA reads TGTGCCAGCAGGGACAACGGAGATACGCAGTATTTT. Protein sequence: CASRDNGDTQYF.